The rows below give T cell receptor beta chains drawn from one sample of a study of CD8+ T cells in alopecia areata. Profiling relied on immunoSEQ multiplex PCR, and the TCRdb table lists in-frame clones only, not all of them. The top ten clones hold more than 20% of a sample with 95,000 to 120,000 clones, 55% to 70% of them seen once. Sequencing input: NKG2D-low CD8+ T cells sorted from blood. The receptor source for this set is a human donor with alopecia areata. Both conserved end residues are part of each CDR3. D genes are given only for firm matches. Rows may omit the clone size; those that give it use once, few, many or a size class.

d_call: TRBD2; cdr3_length: 14; v_call: TRBV19; j_call: TRBJ2-1; clone_size: few; cdr3_aa: CASSALAGDDEQFF; cdr3_nt: TGTGCCAGTAGTGCTCTAGCGGGAGACGATGAGCAGTTCTTC
d_call: .; cdr3_length: 15; v_call: TRBV28; j_call: TRBJ2-7; clone_size: few; cdr3_aa: CASSVGTLVYYEQYF; cdr3_nt: TGTGCCAGCAGTGTCGGGACACTGGTCTACTACGAGCAGTACTTC
d_call: TRBD1; cdr3_length: 13; v_call: TRBV7-6; j_call: TRBJ2-1; clone_size: .; cdr3_aa: CASSSDRATEQFF; cdr3_nt: TGTGCCAGCAGCTCCGACAGGGCAACTGAGCAGTTCTTC
d_call: .; cdr3_length: 14; v_call: TRBV25-1; j_call: TRBJ2-1; clone_size: .; cdr3_aa: CASIGGRAANEQFF; cdr3_nt: TGTGCCAGCATTGGCGGCAGAGCGGCCAATGAGCAGTTCTTC
d_call: .; cdr3_length: 15; v_call: TRBV28; j_call: TRBJ2-1; clone_size: few; cdr3_aa: CASRPTGRVAGEQFF; cdr3_nt: TGTGCCAGCAGGCCCACTGGACGCGTCGCGGGTGAGCAGTTCTTC
d_call: .; cdr3_length: 17; v_call: TRBV23-1; j_call: TRBJ2-6; clone_size: .; cdr3_aa: CASTGTFRLGGANVLTF; cdr3_nt: TGCGCCAGCACCGGGACTTTTCGTTTAGGTGGGGCCAACGTCCTGACTTTC
d_call: .; cdr3_length: 15; v_call: TRBV7-9; j_call: TRBJ2-2; clone_size: .; cdr3_aa: CASTPKGERTGELFF; cdr3_nt: TGTGCCAGCACCCCCAAGGGGGAAAGGACCGGGGAGCTGTTTTTT
d_call: TRBD2; cdr3_length: 18; v_call: TRBV2; j_call: TRBJ2-4; clone_size: .; cdr3_aa: CASTLWLAGGLSKNIQYF; cdr3_nt: TGTGCCAGCACCTTGTGGCTAGCGGGAGGGCTTTCCAAAAACATTCAGTACTTC
d_call: .; cdr3_length: 16; v_call: TRBV2; j_call: TRBJ2-1; clone_size: few; cdr3_aa: CASLTAGTKRVAEQFF; cdr3_nt: TGTGCCAGCCTGACGGCAGGGACGAAACGGGTTGCTGAGCAGTTCTTC
d_call: .; cdr3_length: 13; v_call: TRBV29-1; j_call: TRBJ2-5; clone_size: .; cdr3_aa: CSVMDGSGWTQYF; cdr3_nt: TGCAGCGTCATGGACGGAAGCGGGTGGACCCAGTACTTC
d_call: TRBD2; cdr3_length: 16; v_call: TRBV9; j_call: TRBJ2-3; clone_size: .; cdr3_aa: CASSVGRREVTDTQYF; cdr3_nt: TGTGCCAGCAGCGTAGGACGGCGGGAGGTAACAGATACGCAGTATTTT
d_call: .; cdr3_length: 15; v_call: TRBV28; j_call: TRBJ2-5; clone_size: .; cdr3_aa: CASSFLGEKEETQYF; cdr3_nt: TGTGCCAGCAGTTTCCTCGGGGAAAAGGAGGAGACCCAGTACTTC
d_call: TRBD2; cdr3_length: 19; v_call: TRBV29-1; j_call: TRBJ2-3; clone_size: .; cdr3_aa: CSVDRPSGVGRTSTDTQYF; cdr3_nt: TGCAGCGTTGACCGGCCTAGCGGAGTGGGGAGGACTAGCACAGATACGCAGTATTTT
d_call: TRBD1; cdr3_length: 20; v_call: TRBV5-1; j_call: TRBJ2-6; clone_size: few; cdr3_aa: CASRTQVPGQGISGANVLTF; cdr3_nt: TGCGCCAGCAGAACTCAAGTTCCGGGACAGGGGATCTCTGGGGCCAACGTCCTGACTTTC
d_call: .; cdr3_length: 16; v_call: TRBV30; j_call: TRBJ1-5; clone_size: few; cdr3_aa: CAWTPNRAGSNQPQHF; cdr3_nt: TGTGCCTGGACCCCGAATCGGGCAGGGAGCAATCAGCCCCAGCATTTT
d_call: .; cdr3_length: 11; v_call: TRBV9; j_call: TRBJ1-1; clone_size: few; cdr3_aa: CASGGSTEAFF; cdr3_nt: TGTGCCAGTGGAGGGAGCACTGAAGCTTTCTTT
d_call: TRBD2; cdr3_length: 14; v_call: TRBV27; j_call: TRBJ2-3; clone_size: .; cdr3_aa: CASSLAGVADTQYF; cdr3_nt: TGTGCCAGCAGTTTAGCGGGAGTAGCAGATACGCAGTATTTT
d_call: .; cdr3_length: 15; v_call: TRBV28; j_call: TRBJ2-7; clone_size: once; cdr3_aa: CASSLWTESSYEQYF; cdr3_nt: TGTGCCAGCAGTTTATGGACGGAAAGCTCCTACGAGCAGTACTTC
d_call: TRBD2; cdr3_length: 15; v_call: TRBV5-1; j_call: TRBJ2-3; clone_size: few; cdr3_aa: CASSFVAGSADTQYF; cdr3_nt: TGCGCCAGCAGCTTTGTAGCGGGAAGCGCAGATACGCAGTATTTT
d_call: .; cdr3_length: 13; v_call: TRBV29-1; j_call: TRBJ1-1; clone_size: .; cdr3_aa: CSVEPGVGTEAFF; cdr3_nt: TGCAGCGTAGAGCCGGGCGTAGGGACTGAAGCTTTCTTT
d_call: TRBD1; cdr3_length: 16; v_call: TRBV9; j_call: TRBJ2-5; clone_size: few; cdr3_aa: CASSQEGQANQETQYF; cdr3_nt: TGTGCCAGCAGTCAAGAGGGACAGGCCAACCAAGAGACCCAGTACTTC
d_call: .; cdr3_length: 14; v_call: TRBV19; j_call: TRBJ2-2; clone_size: .; cdr3_aa: CASSMAQVGGELFF; cdr3_nt: TGTGCCAGTAGTATGGCACAGGTGGGCGGGGAGCTGTTTTTT
d_call: .; cdr3_length: 13; v_call: TRBV27; j_call: TRBJ2-1; clone_size: .; cdr3_aa: CASKASPYNEQFF; cdr3_nt: TGTGCCAGCAAAGCATCCCCATACAATGAGCAGTTCTTC
d_call: TRBD1; cdr3_length: 12; v_call: TRBV29-1; j_call: TRBJ1-1; clone_size: .; cdr3_aa: CSVTGVSTEAFF; cdr3_nt: TGCAGCGTTACAGGGGTGAGCACTGAAGCTTTCTTT